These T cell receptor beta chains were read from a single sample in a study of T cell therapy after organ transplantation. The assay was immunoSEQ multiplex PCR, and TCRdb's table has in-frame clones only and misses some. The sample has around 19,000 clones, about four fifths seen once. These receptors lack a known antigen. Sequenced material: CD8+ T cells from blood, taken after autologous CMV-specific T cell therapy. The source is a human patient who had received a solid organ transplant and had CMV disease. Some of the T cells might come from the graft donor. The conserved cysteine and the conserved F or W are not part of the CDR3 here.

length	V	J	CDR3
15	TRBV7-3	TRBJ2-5	ASSLGGSGGLMETQY
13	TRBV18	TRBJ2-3	ASSPSGPGFDTQY
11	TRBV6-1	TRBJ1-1	ASRLGSGTEAF
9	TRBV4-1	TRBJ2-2	ASGRNRELF
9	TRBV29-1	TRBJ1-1	SVEANTEAF
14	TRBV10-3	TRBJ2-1	AISELHVIRYNEQF
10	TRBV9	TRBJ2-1	ASSVEYNEQF
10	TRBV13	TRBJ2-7	ASSPGLDEQY
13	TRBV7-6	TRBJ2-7	ASSLRTGGPYEQY
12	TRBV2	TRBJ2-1	ASSSLRSYNEQF
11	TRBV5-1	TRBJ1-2	ASSFGGLDGYT
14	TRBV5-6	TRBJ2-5	ASSFQRLIGIETQY
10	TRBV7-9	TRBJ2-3	ASSPLGVSQY
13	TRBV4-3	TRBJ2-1	ASSQVQDSYNEQF
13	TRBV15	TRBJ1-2	ATSREGRHNYGYT
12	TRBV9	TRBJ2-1	ASSDRDRANEQF
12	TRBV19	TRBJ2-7	ASSIGLGLYEQY
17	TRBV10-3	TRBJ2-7	AISGSTGTSGRASYEQY
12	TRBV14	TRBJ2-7	ASSQYRGEYEQY
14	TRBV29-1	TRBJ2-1	SVEGTSRDRANEQF
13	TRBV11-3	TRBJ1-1	ASSPDGTLNTEAF
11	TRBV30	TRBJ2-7	AWSRAGSYEQY
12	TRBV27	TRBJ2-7	ASSLSGTVYEQY
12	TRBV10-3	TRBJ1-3	AITKGPSGNTIY
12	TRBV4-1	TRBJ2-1	ASSHERGTDEQF
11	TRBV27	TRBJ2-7	ASSLGQDYEQY
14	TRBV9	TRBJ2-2	ASSPEDRVHTGELF
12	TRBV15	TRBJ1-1	ATSFGAPNTEAF
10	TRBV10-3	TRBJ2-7	AISDRVYEQY
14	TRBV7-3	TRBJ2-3	ASSLLLAGGLDTQY
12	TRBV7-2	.	ASSSLAGPYEQY
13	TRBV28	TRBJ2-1	ASSPAGTGDNEQF
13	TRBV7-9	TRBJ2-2	ASSLLQGNTGELF
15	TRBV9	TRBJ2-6	ASSEGQLISGANVLT
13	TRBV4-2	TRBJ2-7	ASSQVEDVIYEQY
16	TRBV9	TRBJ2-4	ASSVGVAAGGVKNIQY
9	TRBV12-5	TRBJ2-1	ASGSVGEQF
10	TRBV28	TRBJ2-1	ASSESYNEQF
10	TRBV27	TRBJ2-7	ASSDNSYEQY
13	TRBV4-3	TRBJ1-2	ASSQELQGPYGYT
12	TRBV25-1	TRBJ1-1	ASKGEGRRTEAF
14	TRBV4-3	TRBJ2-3	ASSQGGLADTDTQY
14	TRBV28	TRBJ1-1	ASSLGSPIPTTEAF
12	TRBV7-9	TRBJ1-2	ASSLALQVDGYT
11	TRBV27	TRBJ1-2	ASSYGEGDGYT
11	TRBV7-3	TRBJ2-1	ASSLNGGAEQF
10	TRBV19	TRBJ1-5	ASKGTNQPQH
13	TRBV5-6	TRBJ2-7	ASSLGASLAGEQY
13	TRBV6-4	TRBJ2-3	ASSDVAGSTDTQY
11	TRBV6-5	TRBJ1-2	ASSPTGRGGYT
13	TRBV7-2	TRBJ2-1	ASSLGVAGYDEQF
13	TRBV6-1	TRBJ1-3	ASSEAPGHLNTIY
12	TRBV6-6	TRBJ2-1	ASSRRDSYNEQF
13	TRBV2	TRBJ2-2	ASSLGGQVAGELF
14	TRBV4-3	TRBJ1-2	ASSQDRGALGKGYT
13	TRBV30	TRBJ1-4	AWSDQGQGAEKLF